This T cell receptor (beta chain) is drawn from a study of cytomegalovirus exposure and HLA in healthy donors. The study's findings and limits: Analysis was carried out at a later point, and it linked a missense DCLRE1C variant to TCR beta V- and J-gene trimming. There were reportedly fewer N-insertions in an Asian-associated ancestry cluster than the approximately 630-donor mean, in a later analysis.

As to this clone: Its antigen is currently unknown.

Germline-derived CDR1 and CDR2 are LNHDA and SQIVND (reference sequence). Trimming took 8 bases from V and 7 from J; bases not matched to a gene: 18. The CDR3 length is 16 residues. PCR primers comprised 60 Vbeta and 13 Jbeta primers. Here immunoSEQ multiplex PCR was the method, and the copy in TCRdb shows in-frame clones only, minus some. In the table there are around 120,000 clones, 60% to 85% of which are singletons. Input material: PBMCs. This chain connects TRBV19 to TRBJ2-3; 7 nucleotides line up with TRBD2. This TCR derives from a woman aged 40 to 50 in good health and CMV-seropositive. CDR3 DNA: TGTGCCAGTTCATCGCCGGGGGGACGGACCCCTTATACGCAGTATTTT. Protein product: CASSSPGGRTPYTQYF.